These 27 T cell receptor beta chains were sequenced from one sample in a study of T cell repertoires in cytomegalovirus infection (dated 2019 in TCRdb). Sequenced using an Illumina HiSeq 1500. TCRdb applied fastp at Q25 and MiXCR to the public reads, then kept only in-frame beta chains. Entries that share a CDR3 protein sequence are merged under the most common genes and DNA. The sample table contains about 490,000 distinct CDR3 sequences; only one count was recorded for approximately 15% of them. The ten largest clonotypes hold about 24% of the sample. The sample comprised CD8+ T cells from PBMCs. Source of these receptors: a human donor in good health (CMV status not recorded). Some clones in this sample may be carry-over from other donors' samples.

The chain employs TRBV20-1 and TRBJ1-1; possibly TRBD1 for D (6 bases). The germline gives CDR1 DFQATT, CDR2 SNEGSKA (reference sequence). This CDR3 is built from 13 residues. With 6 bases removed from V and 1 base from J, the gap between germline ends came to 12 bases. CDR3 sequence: CSAPTGQNTEAFF. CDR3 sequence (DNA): TGCAGTGCCCCGACAGGCCAGAACACTGAAGCTTTCTTT.

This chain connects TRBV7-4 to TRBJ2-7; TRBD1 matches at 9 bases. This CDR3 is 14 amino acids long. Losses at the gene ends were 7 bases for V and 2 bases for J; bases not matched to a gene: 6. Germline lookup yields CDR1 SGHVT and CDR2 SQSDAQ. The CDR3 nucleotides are TGTGCCAGCATCTTCAGGGACAGGGCCTACGAGCAGTACTTC. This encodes CASIFRDRAYEQYF.

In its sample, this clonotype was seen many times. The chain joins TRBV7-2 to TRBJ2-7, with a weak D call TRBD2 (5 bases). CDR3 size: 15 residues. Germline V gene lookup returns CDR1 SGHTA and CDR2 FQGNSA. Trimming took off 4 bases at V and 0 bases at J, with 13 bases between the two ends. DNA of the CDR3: TGTGCCAGCAGCTCGGGATCTTATAGCTCCTACGAGCAGTACTTC. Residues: CASSSGSYSSYEQYF.

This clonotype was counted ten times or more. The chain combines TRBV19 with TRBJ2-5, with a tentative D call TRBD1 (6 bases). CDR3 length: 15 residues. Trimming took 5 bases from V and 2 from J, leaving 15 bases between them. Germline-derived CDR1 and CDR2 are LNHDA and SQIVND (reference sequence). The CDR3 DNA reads TGTGCCAGTAGTCTCAAACCCGACAGGCAAGAGACCCAGTACTTC. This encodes CASSLKPDRQETQYF.

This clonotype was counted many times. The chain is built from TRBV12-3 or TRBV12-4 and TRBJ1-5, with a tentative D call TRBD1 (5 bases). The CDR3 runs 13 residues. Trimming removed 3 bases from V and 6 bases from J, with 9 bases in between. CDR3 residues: CASSLEGAQPQHF. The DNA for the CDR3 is TGTGCCAGCAGTTTGGAAGGGGCTCAGCCCCAGCATTTT.

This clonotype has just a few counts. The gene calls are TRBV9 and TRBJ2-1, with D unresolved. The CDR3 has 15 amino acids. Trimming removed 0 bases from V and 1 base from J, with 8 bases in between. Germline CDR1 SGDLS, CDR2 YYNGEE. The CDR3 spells CASSVGADSYNEQFF. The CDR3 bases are TGTGCCAGCAGCGTAGGTGCTGATTCCTACAATGAGCAGTTCTTC.

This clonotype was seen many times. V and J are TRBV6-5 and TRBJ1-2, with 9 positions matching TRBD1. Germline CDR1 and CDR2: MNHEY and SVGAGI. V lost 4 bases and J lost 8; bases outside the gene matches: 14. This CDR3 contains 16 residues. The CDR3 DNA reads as TGTGCCAGCAGTTCGATCCGGGACAGGGTAAAAGACGGCTACACCTTC. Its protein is CASSSIRDRVKDGYTF.

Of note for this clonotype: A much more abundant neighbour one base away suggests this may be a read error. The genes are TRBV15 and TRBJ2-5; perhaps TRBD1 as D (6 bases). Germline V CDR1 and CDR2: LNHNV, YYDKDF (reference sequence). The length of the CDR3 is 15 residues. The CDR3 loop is CDTSRKGDNEETQYF. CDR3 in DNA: TGTGACACCAGCAGGAAGGGGGACAATGAAGAGACCCAGTACTTC.

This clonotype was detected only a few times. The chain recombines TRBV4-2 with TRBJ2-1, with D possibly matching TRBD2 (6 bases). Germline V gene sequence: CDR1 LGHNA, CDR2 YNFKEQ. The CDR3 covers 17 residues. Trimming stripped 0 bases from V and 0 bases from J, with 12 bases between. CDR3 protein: CASSQEGSGSSYNEQFF. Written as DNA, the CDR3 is TGTGCCAGCAGCCAAGAGGGTAGCGGCAGCTCCTACAATGAGCAGTTCTTC.

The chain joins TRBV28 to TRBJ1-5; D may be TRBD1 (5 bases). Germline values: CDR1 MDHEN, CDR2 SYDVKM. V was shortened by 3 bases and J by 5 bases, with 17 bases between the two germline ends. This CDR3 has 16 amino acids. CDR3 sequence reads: CASSFRRVTGDQPQHF. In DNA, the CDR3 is TGTGCCAGCAGTTTCCGGCGGGTAACAGGCGATCAGCCCCAGCATTTT.

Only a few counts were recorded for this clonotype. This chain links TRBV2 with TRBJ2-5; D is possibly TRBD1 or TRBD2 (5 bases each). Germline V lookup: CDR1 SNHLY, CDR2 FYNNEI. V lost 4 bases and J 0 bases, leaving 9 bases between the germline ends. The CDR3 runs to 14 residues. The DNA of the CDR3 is TGTGCCAGCAGTGGCCGGGACCACCAAGAGACCCAGTACTTC. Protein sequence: CASSGRDHQETQYF.

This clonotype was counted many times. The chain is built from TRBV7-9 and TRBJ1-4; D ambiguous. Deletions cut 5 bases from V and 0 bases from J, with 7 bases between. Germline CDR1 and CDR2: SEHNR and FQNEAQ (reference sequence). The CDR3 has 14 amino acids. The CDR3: CASSRPATNEKLFF. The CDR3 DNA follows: TGTGCCAGCAGCCGGCCGGCAACTAATGAAAAACTGTTTTTT.

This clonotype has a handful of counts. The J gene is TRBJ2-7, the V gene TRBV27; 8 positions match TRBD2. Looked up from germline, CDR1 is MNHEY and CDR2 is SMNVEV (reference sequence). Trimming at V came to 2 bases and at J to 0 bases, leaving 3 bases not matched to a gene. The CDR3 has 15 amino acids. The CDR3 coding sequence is TGTGCCAGCAGTTTAGCTAGCGGGTTCTCCTACGAGCAGTACTTC. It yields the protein CASSLASGFSYEQYF.

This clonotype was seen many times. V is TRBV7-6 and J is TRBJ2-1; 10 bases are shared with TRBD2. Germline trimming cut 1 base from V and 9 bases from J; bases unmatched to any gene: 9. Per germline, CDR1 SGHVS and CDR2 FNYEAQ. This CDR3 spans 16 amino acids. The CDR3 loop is CASSLEASGSRSEQFF. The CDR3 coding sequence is TGTGCCAGCAGCTTAGAGGCTAGCGGGAGTCGTAGTGAGCAGTTCTTC.

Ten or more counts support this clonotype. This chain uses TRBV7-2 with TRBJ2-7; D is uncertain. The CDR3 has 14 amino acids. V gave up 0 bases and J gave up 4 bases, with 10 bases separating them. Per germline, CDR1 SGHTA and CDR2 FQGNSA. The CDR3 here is CASSLAPAAYEQYF. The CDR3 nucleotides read TGTGCCAGCAGCTTAGCCCCGGCGGCGTACGAGCAGTACTTC.

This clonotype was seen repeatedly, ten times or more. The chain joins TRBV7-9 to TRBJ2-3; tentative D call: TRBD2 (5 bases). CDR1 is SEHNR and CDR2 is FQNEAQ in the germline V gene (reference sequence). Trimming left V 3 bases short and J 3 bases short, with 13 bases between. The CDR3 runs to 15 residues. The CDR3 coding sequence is TGTGCCAGCAGCTTGGAGGAGGTCCCGACAGATACGCAGTATTTT. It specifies CASSLEEVPTDTQYF.

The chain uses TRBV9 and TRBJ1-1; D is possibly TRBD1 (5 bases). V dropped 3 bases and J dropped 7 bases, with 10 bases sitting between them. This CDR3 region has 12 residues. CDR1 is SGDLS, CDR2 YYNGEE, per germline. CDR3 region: CASSASGGEAFF. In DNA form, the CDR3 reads TGTGCCAGCAGCGCTTCTGGGGGTGAAGCTTTCTTT.

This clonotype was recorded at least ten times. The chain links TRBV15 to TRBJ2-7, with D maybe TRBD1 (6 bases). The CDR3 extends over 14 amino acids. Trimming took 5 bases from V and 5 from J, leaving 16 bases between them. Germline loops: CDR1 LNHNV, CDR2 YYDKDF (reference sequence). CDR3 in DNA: TGTGCCACCAGCGCACGACAGGTTTTAGACGAGCAGTACTTC. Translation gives CATSARQVLDEQYF.

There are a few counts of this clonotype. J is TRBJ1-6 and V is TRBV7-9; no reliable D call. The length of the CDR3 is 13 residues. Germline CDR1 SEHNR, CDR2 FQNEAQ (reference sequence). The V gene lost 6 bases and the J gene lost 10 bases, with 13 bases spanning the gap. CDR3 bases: TGTGCCAGCAGTTCCCAGGCCAGATCACCCCTCCACTTT. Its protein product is CASSSQARSPLHF. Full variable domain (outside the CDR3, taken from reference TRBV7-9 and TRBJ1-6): DTGVSQNPRHKITKRGQNVTFRCDPISEHNRLYWYRQTLGQGPEFLTYFQNEAQLEKSRLLSDRFSAERPKGSFSTLEIQRTEQGDSAMYLCASSSQARSPLHFGNGTRLTVT.

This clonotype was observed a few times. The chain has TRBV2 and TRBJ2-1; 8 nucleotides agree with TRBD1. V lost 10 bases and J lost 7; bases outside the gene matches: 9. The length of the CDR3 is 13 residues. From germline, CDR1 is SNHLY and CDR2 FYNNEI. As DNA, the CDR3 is TGTGCCACCGTCCGGGACAGGACGAATGAGCAGTTCTTC. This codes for CATVRDRTNEQFF.

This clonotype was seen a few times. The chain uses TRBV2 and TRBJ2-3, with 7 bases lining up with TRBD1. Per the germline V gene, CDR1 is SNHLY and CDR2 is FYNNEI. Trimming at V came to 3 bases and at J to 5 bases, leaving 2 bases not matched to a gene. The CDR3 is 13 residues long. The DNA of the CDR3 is TGTGCCAGCAGTGATAGACAGGGAGATACGCAGTATTTT. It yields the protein CASSDRQGDTQYF.

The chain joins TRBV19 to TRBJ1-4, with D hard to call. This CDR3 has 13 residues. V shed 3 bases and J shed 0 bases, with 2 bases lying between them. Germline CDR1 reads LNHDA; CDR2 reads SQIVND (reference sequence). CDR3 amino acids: CASSMATNEKLFF. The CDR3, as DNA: TGTGCCAGTAGTATGGCAACTAATGAAAAACTGTTTTTT.

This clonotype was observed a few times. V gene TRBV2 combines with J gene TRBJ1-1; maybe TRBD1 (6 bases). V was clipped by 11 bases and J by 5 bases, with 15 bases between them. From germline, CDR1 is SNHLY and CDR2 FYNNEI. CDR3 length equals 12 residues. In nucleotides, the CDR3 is TGTGCCCCGAGGGGGGCCGTGACTGAAGCTTTCTTT. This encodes CAPRGAVTEAFF.

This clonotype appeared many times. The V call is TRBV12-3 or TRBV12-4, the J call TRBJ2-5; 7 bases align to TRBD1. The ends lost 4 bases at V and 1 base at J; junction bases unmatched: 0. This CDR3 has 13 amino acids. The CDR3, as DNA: TGTGCCAGCAGTTGGGACAGCCAAGAGACCCAGTACTTC. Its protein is CASSWDSQETQYF.

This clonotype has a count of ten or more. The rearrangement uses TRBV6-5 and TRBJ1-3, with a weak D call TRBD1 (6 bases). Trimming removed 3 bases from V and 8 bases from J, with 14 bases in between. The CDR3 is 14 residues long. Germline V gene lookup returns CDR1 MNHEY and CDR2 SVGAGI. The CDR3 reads CASSYSQGGDTIYF. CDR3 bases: TGTGCCAGCAGTTATTCACAGGGCGGTGACACCATATATTTT.

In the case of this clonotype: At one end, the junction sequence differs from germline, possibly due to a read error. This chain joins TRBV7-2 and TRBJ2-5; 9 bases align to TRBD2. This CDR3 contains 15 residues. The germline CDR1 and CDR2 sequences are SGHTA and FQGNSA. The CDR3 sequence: CARSFSGGLGETKYF. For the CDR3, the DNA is TGTGCCAGAAGCTTTAGCGGGGGACTCGGGGAGACCAAGTACTTC.

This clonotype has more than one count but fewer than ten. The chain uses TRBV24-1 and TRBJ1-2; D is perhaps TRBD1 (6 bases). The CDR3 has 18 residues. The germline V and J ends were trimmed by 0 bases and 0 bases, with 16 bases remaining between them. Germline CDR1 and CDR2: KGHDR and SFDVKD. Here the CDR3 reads CATSDLYQGSRANYGYTF. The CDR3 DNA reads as TGTGCCACCAGTGATTTGTACCAGGGGAGCAGAGCTAACTATGGCTACACCTTC.